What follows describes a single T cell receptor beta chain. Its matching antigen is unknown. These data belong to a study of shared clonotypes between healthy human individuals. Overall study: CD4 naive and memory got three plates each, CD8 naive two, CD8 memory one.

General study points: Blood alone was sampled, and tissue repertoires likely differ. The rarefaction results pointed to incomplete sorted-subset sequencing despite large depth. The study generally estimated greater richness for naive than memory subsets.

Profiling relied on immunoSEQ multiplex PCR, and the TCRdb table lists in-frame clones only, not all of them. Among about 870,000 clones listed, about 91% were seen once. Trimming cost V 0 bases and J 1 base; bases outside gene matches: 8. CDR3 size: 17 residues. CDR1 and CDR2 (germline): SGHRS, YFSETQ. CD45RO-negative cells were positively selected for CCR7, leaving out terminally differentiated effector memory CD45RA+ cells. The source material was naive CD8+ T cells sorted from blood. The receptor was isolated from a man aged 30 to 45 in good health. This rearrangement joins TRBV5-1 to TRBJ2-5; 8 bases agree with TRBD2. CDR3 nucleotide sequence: TGCGCCAGCAGCTTGGTCGGAGCGGGAGTGGCCCAAGAGACCCAGTACTTC. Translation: CASSLVGAGVAQETQYF.